Shown below are 31 T cell receptor beta chains from a single sample sequenced in a study of blood T cell repertoires in COVID-19. Data came from immunoSEQ multiplex PCR; TCRdb stores just in-frame clones and leaves some out. Here the sample spans roughly 100,000 clones, roughly nine tenths being singletons. Sequencing was done on a sample of peripheral blood. The receptors shown here come from a man aged 50-60 years in a cohort sampled during active COVID-19.

This clone has only one observation. The chain links TRBV10-3 to TRBJ1-2; 10 nucleotides match TRBD1. The trim removed 2 bases at V and 6 bases at J, leaving 6 bases unmatched. CDR1 and CDR2 from the germline V gene are ENHRY and SYGVKD. This CDR3 has 15 amino acids. The CDR3 nucleotides are TGTGCCATCAGTGAGCGGGAGACAGGGGGCGATGGCTACACCTTC. Protein product: CAISERETGGDGYTF.

The rearrangement uses TRBV4-1 and TRBJ1-3; the match to TRBD1 covers 8 bases. The V and J ends lost 4 bases and 4 bases, in that order; junction bases with no gene match: 0. CDR1 and CDR2 from the germline V gene are MGHRA and YSYEKL. The CDR3 is made up of 13 amino acids. This CDR3 reads CASSRDRGNTIYF. CDR3 in DNA: TGCGCCAGCAGCCGGGACAGGGGAAACACCATATATTTT.

The rearrangement links TRBV5-4 to TRBJ1-1, with 7 bases aligning to TRBD1. With V trimmed by 3 bases and J by 1 base, 3 bases remained unmatched. CDR1 is SGHNT, CDR2 YYREEE, per germline (reference sequence). CDR3 size: 14 residues. As DNA, the CDR3 is TGTGCCAGCAGCTGGGACAGTTGGAACACTGAAGCTTTCTTT. It codes for CASSWDSWNTEAFF. The full variable domain, its missing parts supplied by reference TRBV5-4 and TRBJ1-1, is ETGVTQSPTHLIKTRGQQVTLRCSSQSGHNTVSWYQQALGQGPQFIFQYYREEENGRGNFPPRFSGLQFPNYSSELNVNALELDDSALYLCASSWDSWNTEAFFGQGTRLTVV.

The V and J genes are TRBV7-8 and TRBJ2-2; D is unresolved. V lost 2 bases, J lost 0 bases, and 7 bases lay in between. Germline CDR1 SGHVS, CDR2 FQNEAQ. CDR3 length: 15 residues. The CDR3 reads CASSLSTTNTGELFF. CDR3 in DNA: TGTGCCAGCAGCTTAAGCACTACGAACACCGGGGAGCTGTTTTTT.

This sequence joins TRBV20-1 and TRBJ2-3; D perhaps matches TRBD1 (5 bases). Trimming left V 3 bases short and J 4 bases short, with 11 bases between. Per germline, CDR1 DFQATT and CDR2 SNEGSKA (reference sequence). There are 13 residues in the CDR3. CDR3 in DNA: TGCAGTGCTAGTGGCAGGGCGGCAGATACGCAGTATTTT. Its protein is CSASGRAADTQYF.

The chain is built from TRBV5-1 and TRBJ1-4, with 7 bases lining up with TRBD1. The junction had 8 bases not matched to a gene; V was cut back by 4 bases and J by 8 bases. This CDR3 spans 14 amino acids. Germline assignment: CDR1 SGHRS and CDR2 YFSETQ. The CDR3 bases are TGCGCCAGCAGCCTCCGGGACAGAAAGGAAAAACTGTTTTTT. Translated: CASSLRDRKEKLFF.

The chain carries TRBV5-1 and TRBJ2-2, with TRBD2 matching over 7 bases. This CDR3 is built from 14 residues. Trimming at V came to 7 bases and at J to 1 base, leaving 4 bases not matched to a gene. The germline gives CDR1 SGHRS, CDR2 YFSETQ. CDR3 DNA sequence: TGCGCCAGCCGGGCGGGAGTGAACACCGGGGAGCTGTTTTTT. Translated, it gives CASRAGVNTGELFF.

V is TRBV19 and J is TRBJ1-1; D is perhaps TRBD1 (6 bases). CDR3 length: 14 amino acids. V dropped 6 bases and J dropped 1 base, with 12 bases sitting between them. Germline lookup yields CDR1 LNHDA and CDR2 SQIVND (reference sequence). This CDR3 is CASRNRERNTEAFF. Here the CDR3 DNA reads TGTGCCAGTAGAAACAGGGAGCGGAACACTGAAGCTTTCTTT.

V usage is TRBV27 and J usage is TRBJ1-1; tentative D call: TRBD1 (5 bases). The CDR3 is made up of 16 amino acids. The V gene's germline CDR1 is MNHEY and CDR2 SMNVEV (reference sequence). Trimming cost V 6 bases and J 3 bases, with 20 bases left between them. In DNA form, the CDR3 reads TGTGCCAGCAGCCCAAAGTGGGGGGGGTGGGACACTGAAGCTTTCTTT. Residues: CASSPKWGGWDTEAFF.

The chain employs TRBV10-3 and TRBJ1-5; D is possibly TRBD1 (6 bases). The germline V gene encodes CDR1 ENHRY and CDR2 SYGVKD. V lost 11 bases, J lost 1 base, and 12 bases lay in between. This CDR3 region has 13 residues. Written as DNA, the CDR3 is TGTGCCGGGGGGGGCGGAAGCAATCAGCCCCAGCATTTT. This gives the protein CAGGGGSNQPQHF.

V and J are TRBV3-1 (or the pseudogene TRBV3-2) and TRBJ2-5; possible D gene TRBD2, 6 bases. The CDR3 covers 16 residues. The V gene's germline CDR1 is LGHDT and CDR2 YNNKEL (reference sequence). Trimming removed 3 bases from V and 4 bases from J, with 18 bases in between. The CDR3 DNA sequence: TGTGCCAGCAGCCATAGAGACAGCGGGTTAAGAGAGACCCAGTACTTC. Amino acids: CASSHRDSGLRETQYF.

The gene calls are TRBV5-6 and TRBJ2-2; possible D gene TRBD2, 6 bases. V was trimmed by 4 bases and J by 0 bases, leaving 10 bases between them. This CDR3 spans 15 amino acids. Germline assignment: CDR1 SGHDT and CDR2 YYEEEE. The CDR3 reads CASSQPGANTGELFF. The DNA of the CDR3 is TGTGCCAGCAGCCAACCGGGGGCGAACACCGGGGAGCTGTTTTTT.

The chain is built from TRBV12-5 and TRBJ2-3; 10 nucleotides agree with TRBD1. The CDR3 extends over 21 amino acids. Germline V gene sequence: CDR1 LGHNT, CDR2 FRNRAP. J gave up 0 bases and V 4 bases, and 19 bases lay outside the gene matches. The CDR3 DNA sequence: TGTGCTAGTGGTTCCTACCCCGTGTGGGACAGGGGCGGCCCTAGCACAGATACGCAGTATTTT. It translates to CASGSYPVWDRGGPSTDTQYF.

In this sample, this clone turned up a few times. The V and J genes are TRBV10-2 and TRBJ2-7; 14 nucleotides match TRBD2. Germline V gene lookup returns CDR1 WSHSY and CDR2 SAAADI. The CDR3 runs to 15 residues. Trimming at V came to 7 bases and at J to 5 bases, leaving 7 bases not matched to a gene. For the CDR3, the DNA is TGCGCCAGCACCCTAGGACTAGCGGGGGGTAACGAGCAGTACGTC. It translates to CASTLGLAGGNEQYV.

This clone appeared once. The identical CDR3 is also encoded by other nucleotide sequences in the sample. This sequence joins TRBV29-1 and TRBJ2-3, with a tentative D call TRBD1 (5 bases). Deletions cut 5 bases from V and 6 bases from J, with 12 bases between. Germline CDR1 is SQVTM and CDR2 is ANQGSEA. The CDR3 is 12 amino acids. CDR3 in amino acids: CSVSQGTDTQYF. CDR3 nucleotide sequence: TGCAGCGTTAGCCAGGGTACGGATACGCAGTATTTT.

The V and J genes are TRBV5-4 and TRBJ2-1; 8 nucleotides match TRBD2. Germline V lookup: CDR1 SGHNT, CDR2 YYREEE (reference sequence). CDR3 length equals 14 residues. The V and J ends lost 5 bases and 8 bases, in that order; junction bases with no gene match: 9. This CDR3 reads CASRPGGGSDEQFF. For the CDR3, the DNA is TGTGCCAGCAGACCGGGGGGGGGTAGCGATGAGCAGTTCTTC.

CDR3 sequence (DNA): TGTGCCAGTAGTAGACAGCCGAACACCGGGGAGCTGTTTTTT. Residues: CASSRQPNTGELFF. V and J are TRBV19 and TRBJ2-2; maybe TRBD1 (5 bases). V gave up 4 bases and J gave up 0 bases, with 6 bases separating them. The CDR3 is made up of 14 amino acids. CDR1 LNHDA and CDR2 SQIVND come from the germline V gene (reference sequence). The entire variable domain, with the rest obtained from reference TRBV19 and TRBJ2-2, is as follows: DGGITQSPKYLFRKEGQNVTLSCEQNLNHDAMYWYRQDPGQGLRLIYYSQIVNDFQKGDIAEGYSVSREKKESFPLTVTSAQKNPTAFYLCASSRQPNTGELFFGEGSRLTVL.

The chain has TRBV6-2 or TRBV6-3 and TRBJ2-5, with D uncertain. In germline, CDR1 is MNHEY, CDR2 SVGEGT. The V and J ends lost 3 bases and 5 bases respectively, with 4 bases between them. This CDR3 comprises 11 residues. CDR3 sequence reads: CASSYTETQYF. In nucleotides, the CDR3 is TGTGCCAGCAGTTATACTGAGACCCAGTACTTC.

CDR3 amino acids: CASSPRPGNTIYF. In nucleotides, the CDR3 is TGTGCCAGCAGCCCCCGTCCTGGAAACACCATATATTTT. This chain uses TRBV6-5 with TRBJ1-3, with unresolved D. This CDR3 contains 13 residues. Germline assignment: CDR1 MNHEY and CDR2 SVGAGI. V shed 6 bases and J shed 2 bases, with 8 bases lying between them.

J is TRBJ1-1 and V is TRBV25-1, with D possibly matching TRBD1 (6 bases). Per the germline V gene, CDR1 is MGHDK and CDR2 is SYGVNS. Trimming shortened V by 9 bases and J by 3 bases, and 14 bases separated the two germline ends. The CDR3 is made up of 13 amino acids. CDR3 protein: CARACPGDTEAFF. Here the CDR3 DNA reads TGTGCCAGAGCATGTCCAGGGGACACTGAAGCTTTCTTT.

V is TRBV5-1 and J is TRBJ1-1; TRBD1 might be the D (5 bases). Germline V gene sequence: CDR1 SGHRS, CDR2 YFSETQ. The V and J ends lost 0 bases and 3 bases respectively, with 6 bases between them. This CDR3 region has 13 residues. CDR3 in DNA: TGCGCCAGCAGCTTGGGCAGGGACACTGAAGCTTTCTTT. It encodes CASSLGRDTEAFF.

This rearrangement joins TRBV4-3 to TRBJ1-2, with D unresolved. CDR3 length: 14 residues. Germline CDR1 LGHNA, CDR2 YSLEER. Trimming shortened V by 0 bases and J by 4 bases, and 9 bases separated the two germline ends. In DNA, the CDR3 is TGCGCCAGCAGCCAAGATCCCCAGTCCTATGGCTACACCTTC. This gives the protein CASSQDPQSYGYTF.

V usage is TRBV29-1 and J usage is TRBJ1-2; 8 nucleotides align to TRBD1. This CDR3 comprises 15 residues. Germline CDR1 SQVTM, CDR2 ANQGSEA. The trim removed 5 bases at V and 4 bases at J, leaving 12 bases unmatched. This CDR3 reads CSVRTGTGGTYGYTF. In DNA, the CDR3 is TGCAGCGTTAGAACCGGGACAGGAGGAACCTATGGCTACACCTTC.

The chain joins TRBV11-2 to TRBJ2-2; 7 bases agree with TRBD1. Per germline, CDR1 SGHAT and CDR2 FQNNGV. Germline trimming cut 5 bases from V and 5 bases from J; bases unmatched to any gene: 2. The CDR3 extends over 13 amino acids. CDR3 sequence: CASSAQGTGELFF. The CDR3 nucleotides are TGTGCCAGCAGCGCACAGGGGACCGGGGAGCTGTTTTTT.

The chain carries TRBV6-5 and TRBJ1-2, with D unresolved. This CDR3 region has 14 residues. The germline V and J ends were trimmed by 6 bases and 0 bases, with 11 bases remaining between them. Germline assignment: CDR1 MNHEY and CDR2 SVGAGI. CDR3: CASSPGRANYGYTF. In nucleotides, the CDR3 is TGTGCCAGCAGCCCCGGGAGAGCTAACTATGGCTACACCTTC.

The gene calls are TRBV2 and TRBJ2-7; 10 bases match TRBD1. Trimming at V came to 6 bases and at J to 6 bases, leaving 5 bases not matched to a gene. Germline V gene data show CDR1 as SNHLY and CDR2 as FYNNEI. This CDR3 is built from 13 residues. CDR3 nucleotides: TGTGCCAGCAGCGCGGACAGGGGGAGCGAGCAGTACTTC. As protein: CASSADRGSEQYF.

V usage is TRBV3-1 (or the pseudogene TRBV3-2) and J usage is TRBJ1-5, with D maybe TRBD1 (5 bases). Germline CDR1 is LGHDT and CDR2 is YNNKEL (reference sequence). V lost 2 bases and J 2 bases, leaving 13 bases between the germline ends. This CDR3 has 16 amino acids. CDR3 DNA sequence: TGTGCCAGCAGCCAAAGGGGCTCGGGGGGCAATCAGCCCCAGCATTTT. This translates into CASSQRGSGGNQPQHF.

This clone has a handful of counts. The DNA for the CDR3 is TGCGCCAGCAGCTTGATGAGGAATGAGCAGTTCTTC. The encoded protein is CASSLMRNEQFF. The J gene is TRBJ2-1, the V gene TRBV5-1, with D unclear. Trimming left V 1 base short and J 7 bases short, with 6 bases between. Per germline, CDR1 SGHRS and CDR2 YFSETQ. The CDR3 is 12 residues long.

This clone was detected once. The rearrangement links TRBV2 to TRBJ2-3; the match to TRBD2 covers 16 bases. V shed 8 bases, J shed 5 bases, and the junction held 10 bases outside the gene matches. CDR1 is SNHLY, CDR2 FYNNEI, per germline. The CDR3 runs 17 residues. The CDR3 sequence: CASGGTSGGGIGDTQYF. In nucleotides, the CDR3 is TGTGCCAGCGGAGGGACTAGCGGGGGGGGAATCGGAGATACGCAGTATTTT.

This clone was recorded only once. This sequence joins TRBV11-2 and TRBJ1-2; D gene unclear. The V end was cut by 3 bases, the J end by 6 bases, with 11 bases between. The CDR3 is made up of 13 amino acids. The V gene's germline CDR1 is SGHAT and CDR2 FQNNGV. This chain's CDR3 is CASSFGLTDGYTF. The CDR3, as DNA: TGTGCCAGCAGCTTCGGACTGACCGATGGCTACACCTTC.

V usage is TRBV5-5 and J usage is TRBJ2-5, with D tentatively TRBD2 (5 bases). CDR3 length equals 14 residues. Germline V gene lookup returns CDR1 SGHKS and CDR2 YYEKEE (reference sequence). Deletions cut 1 base from V and 2 bases from J, with 9 bases between. The DNA for the CDR3 is TGTGCCAGCAGCTTGCTAGCAGAACAAGAGACCCAGTACTTC. This translates into CASSLLAEQETQYF. The complete variable domain, with remaining parts taken from reference TRBV5-5 and TRBJ2-5, reads DAGVTQSPTHLIKTRGQQVTLRCSPISGHKSVSWYQQVLGQGPQFIFQYYEKEERGRGNFPDRFSARQFPNYSSELNVNALLLGDSALYLCASSLLAEQETQYFGPGTRLLVL.